This T cell receptor (beta chain) is drawn from a study of Ad26.COV2.S vaccination and SARS-CoV-2 variants. Study-wide background: Within the COV1001 Ad26.COV2.S trial arm, the donor was enrolled. In the study, Ad26.COV2.S was injected intramuscularly once, or twice 56 days apart. Study observations and caveats: Recipients given vaccine exceeded placebo recipients in spike-specific TCR breadth.

The data were produced by immunoSEQ multiplex PCR, yet TCRdb's version contains in-frame clones alone and is incomplete. The table includes about 350,000 clones, about 88% detected once. This CDR3 has 17 residues. V was pared by 2 bases and J by 4 bases, with 10 bases of the junction left unmatched. From germline, CDR1 is KGHDR and CDR2 SFDVKD. Stated treatment: around 19 received Ad26.COV2.S at low or high dose, single or two shots; a few received placebo; per-sample allocation not given. After the first vaccine or placebo injection, samples were drawn on day 63. A remark on this clone: Its antigen is not identified.

This rearrangement joins TRBV24-1 to TRBJ2-7; TRBD1 matches at 10 bases. The TCR originated in a person aged 18-60 years who received the Ad26.COV2.S COVID-19 vaccine or a placebo. The sample in question was peripheral blood, obtained in a trial of Ad26.COV2.S vaccine versus placebo. The CDR3 DNA reads as TGTGCCACCAGTGATTCTCCTGGGACAGGGGCAAGGTACGAGCAGTACTTC. It is translated as CATSDSPGTGARYEQYF.